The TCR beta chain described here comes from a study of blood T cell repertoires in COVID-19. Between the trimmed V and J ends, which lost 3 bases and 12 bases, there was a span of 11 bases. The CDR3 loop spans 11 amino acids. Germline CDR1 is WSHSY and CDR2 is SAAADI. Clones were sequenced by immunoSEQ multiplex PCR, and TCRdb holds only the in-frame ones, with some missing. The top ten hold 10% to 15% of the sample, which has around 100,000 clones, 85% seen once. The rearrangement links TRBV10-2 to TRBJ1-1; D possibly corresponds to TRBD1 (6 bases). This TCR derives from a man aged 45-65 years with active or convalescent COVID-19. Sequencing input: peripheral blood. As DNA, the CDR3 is TGCGCCAGCAGTGATGTTGGGGACACTTTCTTT. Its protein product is CASSDVGDTFF.